This TCR beta chain was identified in a study of response to subunit inactivated influenza vaccine. TCRdb passed the RT-PCR reads through MiXCR, listing each CDR3 protein once. The sample gives about 570,000 distinct CDR3 sequences, roughly 12% of which show up once; 9.5% to 12% is in the top ten. Looked up from germline, CDR1 is MGHDK and CDR2 is SYGVNS. The length of the CDR3 is 12 residues. V was shortened by 3 bases and J by 8 bases, with 10 bases between the two germline ends. The same data also contributed to another study, on T cells expressing NK-cell markers. That publication notes: UMI-tagged 5'RACE template switching yielded the TCR beta cDNA.

This chain connects TRBV25-1 to TRBJ1-2; D is possibly TRBD1 (6 bases). Sequenced here: PBMCs from blood, sampled on the day of vaccination. This clonotype was obtained from a man aged 50-60 years who received an inactivated influenza vaccine. CDR3 in amino acids: CASSDRGRGYTF. CDR3 bases: TGTGCCAGCAGTGACAGGGGACGCGGCTACACCTTC.